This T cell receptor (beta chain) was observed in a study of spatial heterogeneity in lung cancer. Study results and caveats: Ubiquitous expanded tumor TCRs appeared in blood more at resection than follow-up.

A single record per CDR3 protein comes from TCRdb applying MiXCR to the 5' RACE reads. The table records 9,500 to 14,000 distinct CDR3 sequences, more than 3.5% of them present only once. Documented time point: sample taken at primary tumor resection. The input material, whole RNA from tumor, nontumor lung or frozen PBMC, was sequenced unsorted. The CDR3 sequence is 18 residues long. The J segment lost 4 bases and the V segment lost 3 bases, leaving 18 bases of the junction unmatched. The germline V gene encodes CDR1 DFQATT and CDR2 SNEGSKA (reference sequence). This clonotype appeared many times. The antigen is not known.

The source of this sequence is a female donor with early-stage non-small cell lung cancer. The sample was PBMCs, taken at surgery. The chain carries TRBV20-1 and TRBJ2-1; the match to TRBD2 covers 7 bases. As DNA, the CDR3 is TGCAGTGCTAGGAGGCTAGCGGAGGGAAGGGCGACGTACAATGAGCAGTTCTTC. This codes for CSARRLAEGRATYNEQFF.